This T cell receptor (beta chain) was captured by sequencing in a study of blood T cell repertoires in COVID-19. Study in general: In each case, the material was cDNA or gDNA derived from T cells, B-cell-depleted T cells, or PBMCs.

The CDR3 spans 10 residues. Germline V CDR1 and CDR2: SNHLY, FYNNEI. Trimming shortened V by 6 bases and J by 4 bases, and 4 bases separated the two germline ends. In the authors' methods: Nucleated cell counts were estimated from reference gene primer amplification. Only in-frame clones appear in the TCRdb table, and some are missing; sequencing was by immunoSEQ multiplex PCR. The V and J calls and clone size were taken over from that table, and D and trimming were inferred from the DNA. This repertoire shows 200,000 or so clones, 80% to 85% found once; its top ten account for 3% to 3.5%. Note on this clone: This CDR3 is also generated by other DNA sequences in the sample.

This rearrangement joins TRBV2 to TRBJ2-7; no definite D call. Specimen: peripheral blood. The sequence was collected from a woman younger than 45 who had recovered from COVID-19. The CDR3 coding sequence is TGTGCCAGCAGCCAGTACGAGCAGTACTTC. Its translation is CASSQYEQYF.